These T cell receptor beta chains were read from a single sample in a study of cytomegalovirus exposure and HLA in healthy donors. Sequencing used immunoSEQ multiplex PCR; TCRdb keeps in-frame clones, though not all of them. The sample has about 73,000 clones, 70% to 90% seen once. The sample taken for sequencing was PBMCs. These receptors all come from a woman under 30 in good health and CMV-seropositive. Both conserved end residues are part of each CDR3. The D gene is left open where the match is weak. Expanded clones are given a class, and other clones once, few, many or no size at all.

TGTGCCAGCAACATCCCGGCAGGGCCGAGATCACCCCTCCACTTT,CASNIPAGPRSPLHF,TRBV28,-,-,TRBJ1-6
TGCAGCGTACAAACTAGCGATTCCACAGATACGCAGTATTTT,CSVQTSDSTDTQYF,TRBV29-1,TRBD2,-,TRBJ2-3
TGTGCCAGCAGTGAAGGAGCGGGGGCGGTTGATGAGCAGTTCTTC,CASSEGAGAVDEQFF,TRBV6-4,TRBD2,-,TRBJ2-1
TGTGCCATCAGTGACTCCCGGGACAGCTACGAGCAGTACTTC,CAISDSRDSYEQYF,TRBV10-3,TRBD1,-,TRBJ2-7
TGTGCCAGCAGTCTAGGGGTTGTGAAGGGCTACACCTTC,CASSLGVVKGYTF,TRBV6-1,-,few,TRBJ1-2
TGTGCCAGCATCAATGGTCCCGGACTAGCGGGGAGTTCCTACAATGAGCAGTTCTTC,CASINGPGLAGSSYNEQFF,TRBV7-9,TRBD2,once,TRBJ2-1
TGCGCCAGCAGCCAAGAAGCGGGAGGGCACGTAGGTTTCGATGAGCAGTTCTTC,CASSQEAGGHVGFDEQFF,TRBV4-1,TRBD2,-,TRBJ2-1
TGTGCCAGCAGCTTAGACGGTAGCTACGAGCAGTACTTC,CASSLDGSYEQYF,TRBV7-9,-,-,TRBJ2-7
TGTGCTAGCACTAGCGCCGCGGGGCATGAGCAGTTCTTC,CASTSAAGHEQFF,TRBV12-5,TRBD2,-,TRBJ2-1
TGCGCCAGCAGCATTGGACAGGGGCTACGGTACAATGAGCAGTTCTTC,CASSIGQGLRYNEQFF,TRBV5-1,TRBD1,-,TRBJ2-1
TGTGCCAGCAGTTTCGGGCAGGGATACTATCAGCCCCAGCATTTT,CASSFGQGYYQPQHF,TRBV6-6,-,once,TRBJ1-5
TGTGCCAGCAGCTTAGTGGGGCCTGGAACTCCGAGCGGGAGTGAGCAGTTCTTC,CASSLVGPGTPSGSEQFF,TRBV13,TRBD2,-,TRBJ2-1
TGTGCCAGCAGTGGGACTAGTTTCGATGAGCAGTTCTTC,CASSGTSFDEQFF,TRBV6-5,TRBD2,-,TRBJ2-1
TGCGCCAGCAGCCAAGAGTTGGGACAAACTAATGAAAAACTGTTTTTT,CASSQELGQTNEKLFF,TRBV4-1,-,few,TRBJ1-4
TGTGCCAGCTCACCCGGACAGGTTAATCAGCCCCAGCATTTT,CASSPGQVNQPQHF,TRBV18,TRBD1,-,TRBJ1-5
TGCGCCAGCAGCCAAGCGCTATTCAGGGGGAATGAGCAGTTCTTC,CASSQALFRGNEQFF,TRBV4-1,TRBD1,-,TRBJ2-1
TGTGCCAGCAGCTTAGAAGGGGGCGATGGCTACACCTTC,CASSLEGGDGYTF,TRBV7-9,TRBD1,few,TRBJ1-2
TGCGCCAGCAGCGCGGGTACAGGGGCGCAAGAGACCCAGTACTTC,CASSAGTGAQETQYF,TRBV5-1,TRBD1,-,TRBJ2-5
TGCGCCAGCAGCCCCGACCCGCAGGGGTTCCTGTTTTTT,CASSPDPQGFLFF,TRBV4-1,-,-,TRBJ1-4
TGCGCCAGCAGCCAAGGGGGGACTAGCTTCGACAATGAGCAGTTCTTC,CASSQGGTSFDNEQFF,TRBV4-1,TRBD2,-,TRBJ2-1
TGCGCCAGCAGCCCGGCTGGGACTAGCGGGAGATACAATGAGCAGTTCTTC,CASSPAGTSGRYNEQFF,TRBV4-1,TRBD2,-,TRBJ2-1
TGTGCCAGCAGTTACCTTTTTTCTGGGGGCGCTGAAGCTTTCTTT,CASSYLFSGGAEAFF,TRBV6-5,-,-,TRBJ1-1
TGTGCCACCAGCACATCGGGACAGGTGGGGGAGACCCAGTACTTC,CATSTSGQVGETQYF,TRBV15,TRBD1,-,TRBJ2-5
TGTGCCAGCAGTTACGGGGCAGTAAACACTGAAGCTTTCTTT,CASSYGAVNTEAFF,TRBV6-5,-,-,TRBJ1-1
TGTGCCAGTAACTCACAGGGGCCTGGAAACACCATATATTTT,CASNSQGPGNTIYF,TRBV19,TRBD1,-,TRBJ1-3
TGTGCCAGCTCACCCACAGTGAACACTGAAGCTTTCTTT,CASSPTVNTEAFF,TRBV18,-,-,TRBJ1-1
TGTGCCAGCAGTTACTCCCTGTCGGAGGGACGGGCCCAGTACTTC,CASSYSLSEGRAQYF,TRBV6-6,-,few,TRBJ2-5
TGTGCCAGCAGCCCGTTGGACACATTTTTTACCTACGAGCAGTACTTC,CASSPLDTFFTYEQYF,TRBV28,-,once,TRBJ2-7
TGTGCCAGTAGCTTTACAGGGGGCACTGAAGCTTTCTTT,CASSFTGGTEAFF,TRBV19,TRBD1,once,TRBJ1-1
TGTGCCAGCAGTCCTCGGGGGCTAGCGGGAGTGAGGGGCAATGAGCAGTTCTTC,CASSPRGLAGVRGNEQFF,TRBV28,TRBD2,-,TRBJ2-1
TGCGCCAGCAGCCAAGATGTTCCAGGGAACTCCTACGAGCAGTACTTC,CASSQDVPGNSYEQYF,TRBV4-3,-,medium-sized,TRBJ2-7
TGTGCCAGCAGCCCCCCACAGGGACCCTACGAGCAGTACTTC,CASSPPQGPYEQYF,TRBV28,-,-,TRBJ2-7
TGTGCCAGCACCCCAGGTGGCGGGAGGGTGAATGAGCAGTTCTTC,CASTPGGGRVNEQFF,TRBV6-1,TRBD2,-,TRBJ2-1
TGTGCCAGCAGCTTAGCCGGGGAAGCTTTCTTT,CASSLAGEAFF,TRBV7-9,-,-,TRBJ1-1
TGTGCCAGCTCACAAGAGACAGGGTCTCAAGAGACCCAGTACTTC,CASSQETGSQETQYF,TRBV18,TRBD1,-,TRBJ2-5
TGTGCCAGCAGCACAAGGGACAGACCTAATGAAAAACTGTTTTTT,CASSTRDRPNEKLFF,TRBV13,TRBD1,-,TRBJ1-4
TGTGCCAGCAGCCCAAGACAGGGGGCTCGAGATACGCAGTATTTT,CASSPRQGARDTQYF,TRBV9,TRBD1,-,TRBJ2-3
TGTGCCAGCAGCCCTTACCTAATTTACATCGGAGGGGAGCAGTACTTC,CASSPYLIYIGGEQYF,TRBV4-2,-,-,TRBJ2-7
TGCGCCAGCAGCCGAGCGGGGTCAGATACGCAGTATTTT,CASSRAGSDTQYF,TRBV5-1,TRBD2,-,TRBJ2-3
TGTGCCAGCAGCCGCCTTGCGGCGGGAGACCTCCAAGAGACCCAGTACTTC,CASSRLAAGDLQETQYF,TRBV5-4,TRBD2,once,TRBJ2-5
TGTGCCAGCGGTGATATCGCGGGGACAGAGAACACTGAAGCTTTCTTT,CASGDIAGTENTEAFF,TRBV21-1,-,-,TRBJ1-1
TGTGCCAGCAGTGAAGTGCGGACACAAAAAGAGACCCAGTACTTC,CASSEVRTQKETQYF,TRBV6-1,-,-,TRBJ2-5
TGTGCCAGCAGTGCGGGGACAGATACGCAGTATTTT,CASSAGTDTQYF,TRBV2,-,-,TRBJ2-3
TGCGCCAGCAGCCAAGAGATCCAGGGGGCATTTTCAGATACGCAGTATTTT,CASSQEIQGAFSDTQYF,TRBV4-1,TRBD1,once,TRBJ2-3
TGTGCCAGCAGAGCCGGGACAGTGAAAACTGAAGCTTTCTTT,CASRAGTVKTEAFF,TRBV6-6,TRBD1,-,TRBJ1-1
TGTGCCAGCAGGCCCGGGACTAGCAATGAGCAGTTCTTC,CASRPGTSNEQFF,TRBV27,TRBD2,-,TRBJ2-1
TGTGCCAGCAGCTTAGCGGCCAGGGCCAGGTCACCCCTCCACTTT,CASSLAARARSPLHF,TRBV7-6,-,-,TRBJ1-6
TGTGCCAGCAGCTTGGATTTGACAGGAGCCTACGAGCAGTACTTC,CASSLDLTGAYEQYF,TRBV5-4,-,once,TRBJ2-7
TGTGCCAGCAGTGAATTGGGGCCCGGGGAGCTGTTTTTT,CASSELGPGELFF,TRBV25-1,-,-,TRBJ2-2
TGTGCCAGCAGCCCCCCTCTAGCGGGAGATAATGAGCAGTTCTTC,CASSPPLAGDNEQFF,TRBV11-2,TRBD2,-,TRBJ2-1
TGTGCCAGCAGTGAACCGGGCGCAGCGGGGGAGACCCAGTACTTC,CASSEPGAAGETQYF,TRBV2,TRBD2,-,TRBJ2-5